The rows below give T cell receptor beta chains drawn from one sample of a study of T cell responses to AZD1222 COVID-19 vaccine. Some clones are missing from TCRdb's copy, which holds only in-frame ones; the method was immunoSEQ multiplex PCR. The sample has 50,000 to 65,000 clones; approximately 85% are singletons. The sample here was peripheral blood, taken 28 days after the second AZD1222 dose. All receptors derive from an adult who received the AZD1222 COVID-19 vaccine. Both conserved end residues are part of each CDR3. The order of the fields is J gene, CDR3 length, D gene, V gene, clone size, CDR3 DNA, CDR3 protein. D genes are given only for firm matches. The size entry is marked missing in some rows and otherwise reads once, few, many or a size class.

>TRBJ2-3|13|.|TRBV2|.
TGTGCCGCCCAGGGGGGGATAGCAGATACGCAGTATTTT
CAAQGGIADTQYF
>TRBJ2-3|16|TRBD2|TRBV11-1|once
TGTGCCAGCAGCTTAGGAATCGGGGGGAGCTCAGATACGCAGTATTTT
CASSLGIGGSSDTQYF
>TRBJ2-7|17|.|TRBV5-1|.
TGCGCCAGCAGCTTGGGGTGGGGCCCACCCACACCTTACGAGCAGTACTTC
CASSLGWGPPTPYEQYF
>TRBJ1-1|18|TRBD1|TRBV15|.
TGTGCCACCAGCAGCCGACTAGGACAGGGTGATAGCGTCACTGAAGCTTTCTTT
CATSSRLGQGDSVTEAFF
>TRBJ2-1|11|TRBD2|TRBV29-1|few
TGCAGCGTTGAGGGAGGGTTTGGGCAGTTCTTC
CSVEGGFGQFF
>TRBJ1-3|15|.|TRBV9|.
TGTGCCAGCAGCTTCACAGAGTATCCTGGAAACACCATATATTTT
CASSFTEYPGNTIYF
>TRBJ2-2|15|.|TRBV2|.
TGTGCCACTAAGAAAACCGGACAGCAGACCGGGGAGCTGTTTTTT
CATKKTGQQTGELFF
>TRBJ1-1|15|.|TRBV27|once
TGTGCCAGCGGGCGTGGGGGGGTCATGAACACTGAAGCTTTCTTT
CASGRGGVMNTEAFF
>TRBJ1-5|12|.|TRBV7-9|.
TGTGCCAGCAGCTCCATGGATCAGCCCCAGCATTTT
CASSSMDQPQHF
>TRBJ2-1|12|.|TRBV7-8|.
TGTGCCAGCAAAGGTAGCTACAATGAGCAGTTCTTC
CASKGSYNEQFF
>TRBJ2-5|16|TRBD2|TRBV18|.
TGTGCCAGCTCACCAAGGAGACTAGCGGGAGCAGAGACCCAGTACTTC
CASSPRRLAGAETQYF
>TRBJ2-1|14|TRBD2|TRBV2|.
TGTGCCAGCAAAGCTAGCGGCAACTACAATGAGCAGTTCTTC
CASKASGNYNEQFF
>TRBJ1-5|16|.|TRBV4-1|.
TGCGCCAGCAGCCAAGATTTGACTATAAACAATCAGCCCCAGCATTTT
CASSQDLTINNQPQHF
>TRBJ2-1|13|.|TRBV29-1|.
TGCAGCGTTGATCCCTTCGGGGGCAATGAGCAGTTCTTC
CSVDPFGGNEQFF
>TRBJ2-5|15|TRBD1|TRBV9|.
TGTGCCAGCAGCGTAGGGGGGACAGGGAAAGAGACCCAGTACTTC
CASSVGGTGKETQYF
>TRBJ2-7|18|TRBD2|TRBV4-1|.
TGCGCCAGCAGCCAAGGCGGCGGACTAGCGGGAGTCGGATACGAGCAGTACTTC
CASSQGGGLAGVGYEQYF
>TRBJ1-2|15|.|TRBV5-8|.
TGTGCCAGCAGCCTCGGCGAAAGGGGCGACTATGGCTACACCTTC
CASSLGERGDYGYTF
>TRBJ2-1|15|TRBD1|TRBV4-3|.
TGCGCCAGCAGCCCCGGGACAGGGGCATACAATGAGCAGTTCTTC
CASSPGTGAYNEQFF
>TRBJ2-2|15|TRBD1|TRBV10-3|.
TGTGCCATCAGCGGGGACAGGGGGTCCCCCGGGGAGCTGTTTTTT
CAISGDRGSPGELFF
>TRBJ2-5|13|.|TRBV14|.
TGTGCCAGCAGCCAACCGGTGCAAGAGACCCAGTACTTC
CASSQPVQETQYF
>TRBJ2-1|17|.|TRBV21-1|.
TGTGCCAGCAGTAGTGTACTGACTAGCGAGGCTTACAATGAGCAGTTCTTC
CASSSVLTSEAYNEQFF
>TRBJ1-2|16|.|TRBV21-1|.
TGTGCCAGCAGTCCGGGACAGGGGGGGCCCAACTATGGCTACACCTTC
CASSPGQGGPNYGYTF
>TRBJ1-6|13|.|TRBV11-3|many
TGTGCCAGCAGCTTAGGATTGGATTCACCCCTCCACTTT
CASSLGLDSPLHF
>TRBJ2-7|14|.|TRBV5-1|few
TGCGCCAGCAGCTTCGAGTTGGGGAACTACGAGCAGTACTTC
CASSFELGNYEQYF
>TRBJ2-1|15|TRBD2|TRBV29-1|.
TGCAGCGGGGGACTAGCGGGGAGCTCCTACAATGAGCAGTTCTTC
CSGGLAGSSYNEQFF